The 24 T cell receptor beta chains below were found in one sample sequenced in a study of cytomegalovirus exposure and HLA in healthy donors. PCR involved 60 Vbeta and 13 Jbeta primers. Profiling relied on immunoSEQ multiplex PCR, and the TCRdb table lists in-frame clones only, not all of them. This sample carries around 100,000 clones, about four fifths of them seen once, and the ten largest clones take almost 3%. The source material was PBMCs. The source of these receptors is a woman aged 18-30 years in good health and CMV-seropositive.

The chain links TRBV7-3 to TRBJ2-1, with 12 nucleotides matching TRBD2. The V segment lost 1 base and the J segment 8 bases; nucleotides outside the gene matches: 12. The V gene's germline CDR1 is SGHTA and CDR2 FQGTGA. This CDR3 region has 18 residues. CDR3 protein: CASSLKRTSGMGPHEQFF. The DNA of the CDR3 is TGTGCCAGCAGCTTAAAAAGGACTAGCGGGATGGGGCCCCATGAGCAGTTCTTC.

The V call is TRBV6-6, the J call TRBJ1-2; 9 nucleotides agree with TRBD1. The CDR3 is 14 amino acids. The V segment lost 6 bases and the J segment 4 bases; nucleotides outside the gene matches: 6. Germline CDR1 and CDR2: MNHNY and SVGAGI (reference sequence). The CDR3 here is CASSPGQGFYGYTF. In nucleotides, the CDR3 is TGTGCCAGCAGCCCGGGACAGGGCTTCTATGGCTACACCTTC.

The CDR3 nucleotides are TGTGCCAGCAGGTCCCGAACAGGGAAGGGGGGCACAGATACGCAGTATTTT. Its protein is CASRSRTGKGGTDTQYF. This sequence joins TRBV7-2 and TRBJ2-3; TRBD1 is a possible D gene (6 bases). Germline values: CDR1 SGHTA, CDR2 FQGNSA. The length of the CDR3 is 17 residues. The ends were cut back, 6 bases at V and 1 base at J, with 20 bases in the middle.

The chain has TRBV6-5 and TRBJ1-5; tentatively, D is TRBD1 (5 bases). V dropped 6 bases and J dropped 0 bases, with 9 bases sitting between them. The CDR3 spans 14 residues. CDR1 and CDR2 (germline): MNHEY, SVGAGI. The DNA of the CDR3 is TGTGCCAGCAGGGGGACTTATAGCAATCAGCCCCAGCATTTT. Its protein is CASRGTYSNQPQHF.

This clone was detected once. The V call is TRBV5-8, the J call TRBJ2-4; 9 bases align to TRBD1. Per the germline V gene, CDR1 is SGHTS and CDR2 is YDEGEE. Trimming at V came to 5 bases and at J to 2 bases, leaving 11 bases not matched to a gene. This CDR3 is 17 amino acids long. The DNA of the CDR3 is TGTGCCAGCAGGCCTTGGGGACAGGGCTATTCCAAAAACATTCAGTACTTC. Translated: CASRPWGQGYSKNIQYF.

V usage is TRBV5-1 and J usage is TRBJ1-2; 7 bases are shared with TRBD1. Unmatched junction bases numbered 14, after V lost 4 bases and J lost 8 bases. The germline V gene has CDR1 SGHRS and CDR2 YFSETQ. The CDR3 runs to 15 residues. The CDR3 DNA is TGCGCCAGCAGCACACGGACCGGGACAGAGGACGGCTACACCTTC. Amino acids: CASSTRTGTEDGYTF.

V is TRBV7-9 and J is TRBJ1-4, with TRBD1 as a possible D gene (5 bases). CDR1 and CDR2 (germline): SEHNR, FQNEAQ (reference sequence). The CDR3 has 17 amino acids. Trimming stripped 7 bases from V and 3 bases from J, with 21 bases between. CDR3 loop: CASTSFAQGRANEKLFF. DNA of the CDR3: TGTGCCAGCACCAGTTTCGCCCAGGGCCGGGCTAATGAAAAACTGTTTTTT.

This rearrangement joins TRBV30 to TRBJ2-7, with 7 bases identical to TRBD1. CDR1 and CDR2 from the germline V gene are GTSNPN and SVGIG (reference sequence). The CDR3 is 13 residues long. Trimming at V came to 3 bases and at J to 0 bases, leaving 2 bases not matched to a gene. CDR3 DNA: TGTGCCTGGAGCCGGGACAGCTCCTACGAGCAGTACTTC. This translates into CAWSRDSSYEQYF.

This clone was seen more than once but under ten times. The J gene is TRBJ2-3, the V gene TRBV19; D possibly corresponds to TRBD2 (5 bases). The CDR3 covers 14 residues. The germline V and J ends were trimmed by 3 bases and 5 bases, with 12 bases remaining between them. Germline assignment: CDR1 LNHDA and CDR2 SQIVND (reference sequence). CDR3 in DNA: TGTGCCAGTAGTATGGACCTCCGGGGAGATACGCAGTATTTT. This translates into CASSMDLRGDTQYF. The full variable domain, with the rest looked up from reference TRBV19 and TRBJ2-3, is DGGITQSPKYLFRKEGQNVTLSCEQNLNHDAMYWYRQDPGQGLRLIYYSQIVNDFQKGDIAEGYSVSREKKESFPLTVTSAQKNPTAFYLCASSMDLRGDTQYFGPGTRLTVL.

This chain links TRBV9 with TRBJ2-1, with D hard to call. The germline gives CDR1 SGDLS, CDR2 YYNGEE. The length of the CDR3 is 12 residues. V was shortened by 0 bases and J by 5 bases, with 3 bases between the two germline ends. The CDR3 sequence is CASSVDNNEQFF. The CDR3 DNA sequence: TGTGCCAGCAGCGTAGATAACAATGAGCAGTTCTTC.

The chain has TRBV4-1 and TRBJ2-7; the match to TRBD1 covers 9 bases. After removal of 0 bases from V and 5 bases from J, the junction contained 5 bases not matched to a gene. The length of the CDR3 is 15 residues. CDR1 is MGHRA, CDR2 YSYEKL, per germline. CDR3 sequence (DNA): TGCGCCAGCAGCCAAGACCCACAGGGGGCGGACGAGCAGTACTTC. This encodes CASSQDPQGADEQYF.

The chain recombines TRBV5-8 with TRBJ1-1; 7 nucleotides agree with TRBD1. V lost 2 bases to trimming and J lost 7 bases; unmatched junction nucleotides: 8. Germline V gene data show CDR1 as SGHTS and CDR2 as YDEGEE. This CDR3 is built from 14 residues. The CDR3 bases are TGTGCCAGCAGCTTTTCAGGGGGAATGGATGAAGCTTTCTTT. Translating gives CASSFSGGMDEAFF.

V gene TRBV15 combines with J gene TRBJ1-5, with a weak D call TRBD1 (6 bases). Trimming removed 4 bases at V and 6 bases at J, with 19 bases between. The V gene's germline CDR1 is LNHNV and CDR2 YYDKDF (reference sequence). The CDR3 covers 16 residues. This CDR3 reads CATSTPLQGGSQPQHF. The CDR3, as DNA: TGTGCCACCAGCACCCCTCTACAGGGAGGGAGTCAGCCCCAGCATTTT. Supplemented by reference TRBV15 and TRBJ1-5, the full variable domain reads DAMVIQNPRYQVTQFGKPVTLSCSQTLNHNVMYWYQQKSSQAPKLLFHYYDKDFNNEADTPDNFQSRRPNTSFCFLDIRSPGLGDTAMYLCATSTPLQGGSQPQHFGDGTRLSIL.

This clone showed up just once. The CDR3 protein is CASSQWGGTEAFF. The CDR3 DNA is TGTGCCAGCAGCCAATGGGGGGGCACTGAAGCTTTCTTT. V is TRBV7-9 and J is TRBJ1-1, with D possibly TRBD1 on 5 matching bases. Germline CDR1 SEHNR, CDR2 FQNEAQ (reference sequence). Deletions cut 5 bases from V and 4 bases from J, with 11 bases between. CDR3 length: 13 amino acids.

This clone was recorded only once. The chain has TRBV11-3 and TRBJ2-3; D is uncertain. This CDR3 contains 14 residues. Trimming took off 4 bases at V and 3 bases at J, with 11 bases between the two ends. From germline, CDR1 is SGHNT and CDR2 YENEEA. This CDR3 is CASSSRRATDTQYF. DNA of the CDR3: TGTGCCAGCAGCTCTAGACGAGCGACAGATACGCAGTATTTT.

The V and J genes are TRBV27 and TRBJ2-5; TRBD1 agrees at 7 bases. The end of the DNA is better explained by TRBJ2-7, so the J call may be wrong. Germline CDR1 reads MNHEY; CDR2 reads SMNVEV (reference sequence). The CDR3 covers 14 residues. The CDR3: CASSLKDRYYEQYF. CDR3 sequence (DNA): TGTGCCAGCAGTCTCAAGGACAGGTACTACGAGCAGTACTTC.

The chain combines TRBV27 with TRBJ1-3, with TRBD1 matching over 7 bases. The CDR3 length is 15 residues. The V gene end was trimmed by 2 bases and the J gene end by 3 bases; junction bases not matched to a gene: 4. Germline CDR1 and CDR2: MNHEY and SMNVEV (reference sequence). The CDR3 DNA reads TGTGCCAGCAGTTTAAGAGGGGGCAGTGGAAACACCATATATTTT. It specifies CASSLRGGSGNTIYF.

The rearrangement joins TRBV27 to TRBJ2-3; TRBD1 matches 8 bases. The CDR3 sequence is 16 residues long. CDR1 MNHEY and CDR2 SMNVEV come from the germline V gene (reference sequence). V was pared by 3 bases and J by 3 bases, with 8 bases of the junction left unmatched. Written as DNA, the CDR3 is TGTGCCAGCAGTTTCCGTCGGACAGGGCAAACAGATACGCAGTATTTT. This translates into CASSFRRTGQTDTQYF.

The chain employs TRBV6-1 and TRBJ2-2, with TRBD2 matching 7 bases. The germline CDR1 and CDR2 sequences are MNHNS and SASEGT. CDR3 length equals 16 residues. With V trimmed by 0 bases and J by 0 bases, 1 base remained unmatched. The CDR3 region is CASSEAGLANTGELFF. CDR3 DNA: TGTGCCAGCAGTGAAGCAGGACTAGCGAACACCGGGGAGCTGTTTTTT.

The chain is built from TRBV6-1 and TRBJ2-7; the match to TRBD2 covers 10 bases. This CDR3 spans 13 amino acids. Germline CDR1 and CDR2: MNHNS and SASEGT. The trim removed 8 bases at V and 4 bases at J, leaving 5 bases unmatched. CDR3 in amino acids: CASWASGSYEQYF. CDR3 DNA: TGTGCCAGCTGGGCTAGCGGGAGTTACGAGCAGTACTTC.

This clone came up a few times. This chain links TRBV7-2 with TRBJ2-2, with D possibly TRBD1 on 5 matching bases. V lost 5 bases and J lost 7, with 11 bases in between. The CDR3 runs 13 residues. The germline gives CDR1 SGHTA, CDR2 FQGNSA. The CDR3: CASSPQGGGELFF. CDR3 DNA: TGTGCCAGCAGCCCTCAGGGTGGCGGGGAGCTGTTTTTT.

This chain links TRBV7-9 with TRBJ2-7, with a possible D match to TRBD2 (6 bases). The germline V gene has CDR1 SEHNR and CDR2 FQNEAQ (reference sequence). CDR3 length equals 13 residues. V lost 8 bases, J lost 3 bases, and 14 bases lay in between. The CDR3 loop reads CASGAGKGYEQYF. In DNA form, the CDR3 reads TGTGCCAGCGGGGCGGGGAAAGGCTACGAGCAGTACTTC.

This chain links TRBV28 with TRBJ1-5, with TRBD1 matching over 8 bases. Germline V CDR1 and CDR2: MDHEN, SYDVKM. The V and J ends lost 7 bases and 11 bases, in that order; junction bases with no gene match: 19. CDR3 length: 16 residues. CDR3 amino acids: CASTPRRGTGDSAQHF. In DNA, the CDR3 is TGTGCCAGCACCCCCCGCCGGGGGACAGGAGACTCGGCCCAGCATTTT.

The V call is TRBV28, the J call TRBJ2-3; D not resolved. This CDR3 is 15 amino acids long. The V end was cut by 2 bases, the J end by 4 bases, with 13 bases between. Germline-derived CDR1 and CDR2 are MDHEN and SYDVKM. This chain's CDR3 is CASSLVGLDPDTQYF. The CDR3 DNA follows: TGTGCCAGCAGTTTAGTTGGTTTAGATCCAGATACGCAGTATTTT.